The rows below give T cell receptor beta chains drawn from one sample of a study of technical replicates of blood from a few donors. The data were produced by immunoSEQ multiplex PCR, yet TCRdb's version contains in-frame clones alone and is incomplete. The data contain 91,000 or so clones, around 96% of them singletons. Sequencing was done on a sample of T cells isolated from PBMCs. These receptor sequences come from a human donor in good health. Both conserved end residues are part of each CDR3. The order of the fields is V gene, D gene, J gene, clone size, CDR3 DNA, CDR3 protein. A D gene is named only where the DNA matches it firmly. A row's size may be missing; if present it is once, few, many or a size class.

>TRBV27|-|TRBJ1-6|-
TGTGCCAGCAGTTTACGGTTCGGGTCGGAATCACCCCTCCACTTT
CASSLRFGSESPLHF
>TRBV28|-|TRBJ1-5|-
TGTGCCAGCAGCGACCAGACTAGTAGCAATCAGCCCCAGCATTTT
CASSDQTSSNQPQHF
>TRBV4-1|TRBD2|TRBJ2-7|-
TGCGCCAGCAGCCCGACCCGGACTAGCGTCTACGAGCAGTACTTC
CASSPTRTSVYEQYF
>TRBV11-2|-|TRBJ1-1|-
TGTGCCAGCAGCCTGTCAGGGGCGCCTGAAGCTTTCTTT
CASSLSGAPEAFF
>TRBV13|TRBD1|TRBJ1-1|-
TGTGCCAGCAGCCCCAACAGGGGGCTAACTGAAGCTTTCTTT
CASSPNRGLTEAFF
>TRBV5-6|-|TRBJ2-3|-
TGTGCCAGCAGCTTGGAAGTGAGTGGAGCGGCAGATACGCAGTATTTT
CASSLEVSGAADTQYF
>TRBV11-2|-|TRBJ2-7|once
TGTGCCAGCGTCCTCCCAGGGGCGGGCTACGAGCAGTACTTC
CASVLPGAGYEQYF
>TRBV5-1|TRBD2|TRBJ2-5|-
TGCGCCAGCAGGGAAGCGGGCGGGAGGACCCAGTACTTC
CASREAGGRTQYF
>TRBV10-2|TRBD2|TRBJ2-1|once
TGCGCCTCAGGCCGGGGGGAGGACTATTACAATGAGCAGTTCTTC
CASGRGEDYYNEQFF
>TRBV29-1|TRBD2|TRBJ2-3|once
TGCAGCGTTGAAAATAAGGCTAGCGGGAGAGCGACAGATACGCAGTATTTT
CSVENKASGRATDTQYF
>TRBV7-9|TRBD2|TRBJ2-1|once
TGTGCCAGCAGCCCGCGGACTAGCGGGGGGGCTAGAAATGAGCAGTTCTTC
CASSPRTSGGARNEQFF
>TRBV9|-|TRBJ2-2|-
TGTGCCAGCAGCCCTCGTCCCGGGGAGCTGTTTTTT
CASSPRPGELFF
>TRBV9|-|TRBJ1-1|-
TGTGCCAGCAGCGTAGGAGCAGGAATGGCGATGAACACTGAAGCTTTCTTT
CASSVGAGMAMNTEAFF
>TRBV13|TRBD2|TRBJ2-5|once
TGTGCCAGCAGCCCGGGACTAGTAGGAACCCAGTACTTC
CASSPGLVGTQYF
>TRBV2|TRBD2|TRBJ2-3|-
TGTGCCAGCAATTGGGGGGGTCAAGATACGCAGTATTTT
CASNWGGQDTQYF
>TRBV19|TRBD2|TRBJ2-7|-
TGTGCCACTAGGAGGGGACTAGCGTACGAGCAGTACTTC
CATRRGLAYEQYF
>TRBV5-1|-|TRBJ1-4|-
TGCGCCAGCAGCTTGGCAGGAATGCCGGGGTATAATGAAAAACTGTTTTTT
CASSLAGMPGYNEKLFF
>TRBV10-3|-|TRBJ2-7|-
TGTGCCATCAAGCGAGCGGCCTCCTACGAGCAGTACTTC
CAIKRAASYEQYF
>TRBV10-1|-|TRBJ1-4|-
TGCGCCAGCAGTGAATCCGGGAGTAATGAAAAACTGTTTTTT
CASSESGSNEKLFF
>TRBV27|-|TRBJ2-4|-
TGTGCCAGCCCCGGAGGAAGAGGCCAGCGAGGCATTCAGTACTTC
CASPGGRGQRGIQYF
>TRBV18|TRBD1|TRBJ1-5|once
TGTGCCAGCTCACCTGAGGGGGCCGGACAGCCCCAGCATTTT
CASSPEGAGQPQHF
>TRBV2|-|TRBJ1-1|-
TGTGCCAGCAGTGATCGGGAGGGCACTGAAGCTTTCTTT
CASSDREGTEAFF
>TRBV5-1|-|TRBJ2-5|-
TGCGCCAGCAGCGGCGGGGTAGAGACCCAGTACTTC
CASSGGVETQYF
>TRBV5-6|-|TRBJ1-2|-
TGTGCCAGCAGCTGGGCCCAGATCGGTGCACCCCACTATGGCTACACCTTC
CASSWAQIGAPHYGYTF
>TRBV27|-|TRBJ1-5|-
TGTGCCAGCACCCCCCCCCGAGAGGTCAATCAGCCCCAGCATTTT
CASTPPREVNQPQHF
>TRBV6-5|-|TRBJ2-7|-
TGTGCCAGCAGGTCGGGGTCCTCCCACGAGCAGTACTTC
CASRSGSSHEQYF
>TRBV7-9|TRBD2|TRBJ2-3|-
TGTGCCAGCAGCCGTAAACTAGCGAGCACAGATACGCAGTATTTT
CASSRKLASTDTQYF
>TRBV27|TRBD1|TRBJ2-7|-
TGTGCCAGCAGTCCGACAGGGTACGAGCAGTACTTC
CASSPTGYEQYF
>TRBV27|TRBD2|TRBJ2-2|-
TGTGCCAGCAGTTTAGTTCCGGGACTAGCGGGAGGGCCGGGCACCGGGGAGCTGTTTTTT
CASSLVPGLAGGPGTGELFF
>TRBV5-1|-|TRBJ2-1|once
TGCGCCAGCAGTCCCGGCAACAGGGAAGGTTCCTACAATGAGCAGTTCTTC
CASSPGNREGSYNEQFF
>TRBV6-4|-|TRBJ2-7|-
TGTGCCAGCAGTGTTGTATTTGGGAGCTCCTACGAGCAGTACTTC
CASSVVFGSSYEQYF
>TRBV29-1|-|TRBJ1-6|-
TGCAGCGTTGAAGACTGGACAGAGCGCTATAATTCACCCCTCCACTTT
CSVEDWTERYNSPLHF
>TRBV7-9|-|TRBJ2-2|-
TGTGCCAGCAGCTTAGGCGCCGTTGACACCGGGGAGCTGTTTTTT
CASSLGAVDTGELFF
>TRBV11-2|TRBD2|TRBJ2-7|-
TGTGCCAGCAGCTTAAGGCTAGCGGGAGTCCGCGAGCAGTACTTC
CASSLRLAGVREQYF
>TRBV5-1|-|TRBJ2-7|-
TGCGCCAGCAGCTTGGATATTCCGGGACTCCAAACCTACGAGCAGTACTTC
CASSLDIPGLQTYEQYF
>TRBV5-1|TRBD1|TRBJ2-2|-
TGCGCCAGCAGCCCATCCTGGGTTGACAGGGGAAACACCGGGGAGCTGTTTTTT
CASSPSWVDRGNTGELFF
>TRBV25-1|-|TRBJ1-1|-
TGTGCCAGCGTCGGGGGGGGTTACTCAGGAGCTTTCTTT
CASVGGGYSGAFF
>TRBV27|TRBD2|TRBJ2-7|-
TGTGCCAGCAGTTTCGCAGCGGGAGGCCCTACCTACGAGCAGTACTTC
CASSFAAGGPTYEQYF
>TRBV7-9|TRBD2|TRBJ2-7|-
TGTGCCAGCAGCTTATGGGGCAGCGGGGTACGGTCCTACGAGCAGTACTTC
CASSLWGSGVRSYEQYF
>TRBV19|TRBD1|TRBJ1-2|-
TGTGCCAGTAGTACAAGGACAGGGGTCATCCTTAACTATGGCTACACCTTC
CASSTRTGVILNYGYTF
>TRBV29-1|TRBD1|TRBJ2-2|-
TGCAGCGTTAAACAACTCCGGACAGGGGCAAACACCGGGGAGCTGTTTTTT
CSVKQLRTGANTGELFF
>TRBV7-9|TRBD1|TRBJ1-2|-
TGTGCCAGCAGCACTCACAGGGGCCCGTTAGCTAACTATGGCTACACCTTC
CASSTHRGPLANYGYTF
>TRBV21-1|-|TRBJ2-7|once
TGTGCCAGCAGCAAAGAGGTTCTAGTGGAGGGGGGGGTTGCCTACGAGCAGTACTTC
CASSKEVLVEGGVAYEQYF
>TRBV2|TRBD1|TRBJ2-7|-
TGTGCCAGCAGGCTAATACCGGGACAGGGTTACGAGCAGTACTTC
CASRLIPGQGYEQYF
>TRBV12-5|-|TRBJ1-6|-
TGTGCTAGTGTCCCCGGGGATCCAGTGGGATCACCCCTCCACTTT
CASVPGDPVGSPLHF
>TRBV29-1|TRBD2|TRBJ2-1|-
TGCAGCGAGAAGCGGGGGAACTACAATGAGCAGTTCTTC
CSEKRGNYNEQFF
>TRBV6-1|TRBD1|TRBJ1-1|-
TGTGCCAGCAGTGAGGACAGGGCTTTTTTTGGTTACGTTACGGACACTGAAGCTTTCTTT
CASSEDRAFFGYVTDTEAFF
>TRBV25-1|-|TRBJ2-1|-
TGTGCCAGCAGAGGCTTCGGAGAGAAGAATGAGCAGTTCTTC
CASRGFGEKNEQFF
>TRBV28|-|TRBJ2-3|-
TGTGCCAGCAGTTTGGCGGCCTTGACCAGCACAGATACGCAGTATTTT
CASSLAALTSTDTQYF
>TRBV7-9|TRBD1|TRBJ2-7|-
TGTGCCACCCGCCTGAGGACAGGGCGGTCCTACGAGCAGTACTTC
CATRLRTGRSYEQYF
>TRBV5-4|TRBD2|TRBJ2-1|-
TGTGCCAGCAGCTTGGCGCTAGCGGCTACATTCTACAATGAGCAGTTCTTC
CASSLALAATFYNEQFF
>TRBV6-5|TRBD2|TRBJ2-5|-
TGTGCCAGCAGGACTAGCGGGGAGACCCAGTACTTC
CASRTSGETQYF